The clone carrying this TCR beta chain was detected only a few times. The antigen remains unidentified. The germline V gene has CDR1 SGHAT and CDR2 FQNNGV. The CDR3 is 16 residues long. J was trimmed by 5 bases and V by 1 base; bases with no gene match: 7. Time point given: patch test 1, 2 weeks after DPC sensitization. The treatment was: therapeutic diphenylcyclopropenone sensitization with weekly scalp DPC. Prior to each patch test being applied, blood was drawn. Unfractionated whole blood served as the source for total RNA extraction. This record belongs to a study of human T cells and chemical hapten exposure. Overall study: Throughout a study of 20 to 30 weeks, patients underwent weekly scalp administration of diphenylcyclopropenone doses.

Study findings and constraints: Having alopecia, the donors may differ immunologically from healthy people.

TCRdb independently ran MiXCR on the RACE reads; one entry per CDR3 protein. Of over 95,000 distinct CDR3 sequences detected, roughly 12% appear once; the ten largest clones hold 2% to 2.5%. The V call is TRBV11-2, the J call TRBJ2-3; 9 bases map to TRBD2. This sequence was found in a woman in her thirties or forties with alopecia areata. Some clones in this sample may be carry-over from other donors' samples. Sequenced material: whole blood, taken in connection with sensitization to the hapten diphenylcyclopropenone (DPC). CDR3 in DNA: TGTGCCAGCAGCTTAGTTTCTAGCGGGATGGAAGATACGCAGTATTTT. Protein sequence: CASSLVSSGMEDTQYF.